The 13 T cell receptor beta chains given below trace back to one sample, sequenced in a study of Graves' ophthalmopathy and Graves' hyperthyroidism. RNA transcripts were the template, and TCR beta CDR3 regions were amplified from them. Second-round multiplex PCR came after a first-round RT-PCR that employed HTBI primers. Via MiXCR, TCRdb re-called the multiplex PCR reads, giving one row per CDR3 protein. Of around 1.1 million distinct CDR3 sequences detected, about 38% appear once; the ten largest clones hold around 10%. What was sequenced was peripheral blood or thyroid tissue (not recorded which). These receptors came from an adult man with Graves' hyperthyroidism.

V is TRBV19 and J is TRBJ1-1, with unresolved D. This CDR3 has 14 amino acids. Trimming left V 7 bases short and J 10 bases short, with 22 bases between. Germline CDR1 is LNHDA and CDR2 is SQIVND (reference sequence). CDR3 DNA: TGTGCCAGTACCAGTATAGGAGCGAGGGTCGGAGCTTTCTTT. Encoded protein: CASTSIGARVGAFF.

Details on this clonotype: A much larger clonotype is one base distant, so this may be a read error. The chain is built from TRBV20-1 and TRBJ2-7; perhaps TRBD1 as D (6 bases). Trimming shortened V by 6 bases and J by 2 bases, and 14 bases separated the two germline ends. Germline V gives CDR1 DFQATT, CDR2 SNEGSKA (reference sequence). The CDR3 has 13 amino acids. The CDR3 bases are TGCAGTGCCAGCCGGGCAGGGGCCTACGAGCAGTACTTC. This encodes CSASRAGAYEQYF.

This clonotype was detected only once. The chain combines TRBV12-3 or TRBV12-4 with TRBJ1-5; D is undetermined. Between the trimmed V and J ends, which lost 6 bases and 10 bases, there was a span of 19 bases. This CDR3 comprises 14 residues. The CDR3 sequence is CASRREDLEYPQHF. The CDR3, as DNA: TGTGCCAGCAGGAGGGAGGACCTGGAGTATCCCCAGCATTTT.

The table lists this clonotype with a count of one. This rearrangement joins TRBV14 to TRBJ1-2; 8 nucleotides match TRBD1. V trimming: 5 bases; J trimming: 2 bases; junction bases outside the gene matches: 7. The CDR3 is 15 residues long. Germline CDR1 and CDR2: SGHDN and FVKESK. The CDR3 nucleotides read TGTGCCAGCAGCGAGGACAGGGCAGGAAACTATGGCTACACCTTC. Encoded protein: CASSEDRAGNYGYTF.

V usage is TRBV2 and J usage is TRBJ2-5; D is unresolved. With 1 base removed from V and 6 bases from J, the gap between germline ends came to 6 bases. The CDR3 consists of 12 residues. CDR1 is SNHLY and CDR2 is FYNNEI in the germline V gene. Here the CDR3 DNA reads TGTGCCAGCAGTGAAGGTCCAAAGACCCAGTACTTC. Amino acids: CASSEGPKTQYF.

CDR3 bases: TGTGCCAGCAGCGTAGCTTGGGGTCGCCCTCTCCACTTT. Its translation: CASSVAWGRPLHF. The chain combines TRBV9 with TRBJ1-6; D gene unclear. CDR3 length equals 13 residues. Germline values: CDR1 SGDLS, CDR2 YYNGEE. V lost 0 bases and J lost 16, with 14 bases in between.

To note about this clonotype: The CDR3 does not end in the conserved phenylalanine or tryptophan, so this is likely a read error. The rearrangement links TRBV7-9 to TRBJ2-5; 8 bases match TRBD1. Germline V gene data show CDR1 as SEHNR and CDR2 as FQNEAQ (reference sequence). J lost 6 bases, V lost 5 bases, and 8 bases had no gene match. This CDR3 is 14 amino acids long. CDR3 protein: CASSLGQGGKTQYL. The DNA of the CDR3 is TGTGCCAGCAGCCTCGGACAGGGTGGTAAGACCCAGTACCTC.

Only a few counts were recorded for this clonotype. Here the CDR3 DNA reads TGTGCCAGCAGTGACCCTTCGACAGGAGGAAACACCATATATTTT. Translation gives CASSDPSTGGNTIYF. The genes are TRBV25-1 and TRBJ1-3, with D perhaps matching TRBD1 (6 bases). This CDR3 contains 15 residues. V was pared by 3 bases and J by 4 bases, with 13 bases between. Germline V gene sequence: CDR1 MGHDK, CDR2 SYGVNS.

The J gene is TRBJ2-7, the V gene TRBV29-1, with 13 bases matching TRBD2. This CDR3 is built from 13 residues. J was trimmed by 7 bases and V by 8 bases; bases with no gene match: 8. Germline V gene lookup returns CDR1 SQVTM and CDR2 ANQGSEA. CDR3 region: CSYGLAGEGEQYF. Written as DNA, the CDR3 is TGCAGCTACGGACTAGCGGGAGAGGGGGAGCAGTACTTC.

In the case of this clonotype: A much larger clone lies a single base off, so this may be a read error. V usage is TRBV20-1 and J usage is TRBJ2-7, with TRBD1 as a possible D gene (5 bases). CDR1 and CDR2 (germline): DFQATT, SNEGSKA (reference sequence). This CDR3 comprises 14 residues. The CDR3 DNA follows: TGCAGTGCTAGAGGGGCAGGGTTTACCTACAAGCAGTACTTC. It codes for CSARGAGFTYKQYF.

In this sample, this clonotype turned up many times. The chain is built from TRBV20-1 and TRBJ2-2, with TRBD2 matching over 7 bases. In germline, CDR1 is DFQATT, CDR2 SNEGSKA (reference sequence). The CDR3 sequence is 14 residues long. V lost 6 bases and J lost 6; bases outside the gene matches: 10. The CDR3 sequence is CSAPRLTSAGELFF. The CDR3 DNA is TGCAGTGCCCCAAGGCTCACTAGCGCCGGGGAGCTGTTTTTT.

This chain uses TRBV7-3 with TRBJ2-7; tentatively, D is TRBD2 (7 bases). The V end was cut by 5 bases, the J end by 4 bases, with 15 bases between. CDR1 SGHTA and CDR2 FQGTGA come from the germline V gene. The CDR3 extends over 14 amino acids. The DNA of the CDR3 is TGTGCCAGCAGCCCTCGGGGGGCAGGGTACGAGCAGTACTTC. Its protein is CASSPRGAGYEQYF.

Points on this clonotype: This clone may be a read error of a much larger clone one base away. V is TRBV10-3 and J is TRBJ2-5; D not certain. The CDR3 runs to 12 residues. Per germline, CDR1 ENHRY and CDR2 SYGVKD. V lost 5 bases and J 5 bases, leaving 9 bases between the germline ends. The CDR3 is CAISFSRETQYF. Here the CDR3 DNA reads TGTGCCATCAGTTTCTCTCGGGAGACCCAGTACTTC.